Below, one TCR beta chain is given with its context. The protocol was immunoSEQ multiplex PCR, while the TCRdb copy is restricted to in-frame clones and leaves out a portion. The data contain roughly 62,000 clones, roughly 94% of them singletons. Described treatment: preoperative locoregional IRX-2 cytokine immunotherapy. Preoperative locoregional IRX-2 cytokine immunotherapy was tested in the phase Ib source study. This entry is derived from a study of preoperative IRX-2 immunotherapy in early breast cancer. V lost 1 base and J lost 2; bases outside the gene matches: 7. Germline CDR1 and CDR2: SGHNT and YENEEA. The CDR3 sequence is 18 residues long.

The gene calls are TRBV11-3 and TRBJ2-1, with 11 bases fitting TRBD2. Collection took place from a patient treated with IRX-2 immunotherapy. This receptor was identified in a human donor with breast cancer. The CDR3 DNA is TGTGCCAGCAGCTTAGGACTAGCGGGACTACAAACCTACAATGAGCAGTTCTTC. This codes for CASSLGLAGLQTYNEQFF.